These 21 T cell receptor beta chains share one sample of origin, sequenced in a study of regulatory T cells in long-lasting Graves disease. The time point is: persistent/refractory GD, antithyroid drugs over 5 years with positive TRAb. The TCR library was made from RNA extracted from PBMCs. Construction of the TCR beta libraries employed iRepertoire HTBI primers in conjunction with Arm-PCR of CDR3 regions. TCRdb redid the calling of the multiplex PCR reads with MiXCR, one entry per CDR3 protein. The data hold around 450,000 distinct CDR3 sequences, with about a fifth observed a single time. The sequencing here drew on peripheral blood mononuclear cells (PBMCs), taken when the disease was refractory, from a patient treated with antithyroid drugs. The origin of the receptors is a female donor with Graves disease.

In its sample, this clonotype was seen a few times. The chain uses TRBV30 and TRBJ2-7, with D possibly being TRBD2 (6 bases). The CDR3 runs 13 residues. Looked up from germline, CDR1 is GTSNPN and CDR2 is SVGIG (reference sequence). V was pared by 4 bases and J by 3 bases, with 13 bases between. The CDR3 loop reads CAWTVPGGYEQYF. In DNA form, the CDR3 reads TGTGCCTGGACCGTTCCCGGGGGCTACGAGCAGTACTTC.

This clonotype has just a few counts. The chain employs TRBV28 and TRBJ1-1; TRBD1 might be the D (6 bases). Germline CDR1 MDHEN, CDR2 SYDVKM. CDR3 length equals 15 residues. The germline V and J ends were trimmed by 7 bases and 3 bases, with 18 bases remaining between them. CDR3 sequence (DNA): TGTGCCAGCACGGGCAGGGTAGGGGGGGACACTGAAGCTTTCTTT. This sequence encodes CASTGRVGGDTEAFF.

This clonotype has at least ten counts. The V gene is TRBV20-1, the J gene TRBJ1-1, with a weak D call TRBD1 (6 bases). Deletions cut 3 bases from V and 1 base from J, with 15 bases between. CDR3 size: 15 residues. CDR1 is DFQATT, CDR2 SNEGSKA, per germline (reference sequence). This CDR3 reads CSASVPGHRNTEAFF. Here the CDR3 DNA reads TGCAGTGCTAGTGTTCCGGGACATCGGAACACTGAAGCTTTCTTT.

This clonotype was seen repeatedly, ten times or more. The rearrangement links TRBV7-8 to TRBJ2-7; 9 bases line up with TRBD2. V gave up 5 bases and J gave up 3 bases; unmatched junction bases: 8. This CDR3 contains 15 residues. Germline assignment: CDR1 SGHVS and CDR2 FQNEAQ. CDR3 residues: CASSELAGLGYEQYF. CDR3 sequence (DNA): TGTGCCAGCAGCGAACTAGCGGGCCTGGGCTACGAGCAGTACTTC.

This clonotype was picked up a small number of times. J is TRBJ1-2 and V is TRBV24-1; no definite D call. Germline V CDR1 and CDR2: KGHDR, SFDVKD. The germline V and J ends were trimmed by 0 bases and 3 bases, with 4 bases remaining between them. The CDR3 has 13 amino acids. The chain's CDR3 is CATSDLVDYGYTF. The CDR3 DNA follows: TGTGCCACCAGTGATTTGGTCGACTATGGCTACACCTTC.

There are many counts of this clonotype. V is TRBV20-1 and J is TRBJ2-7, with 9 bases identical to TRBD1. V lost 6 bases and J lost 4; bases outside the gene matches: 7. This CDR3 has 13 amino acids. Germline lookup yields CDR1 DFQATT and CDR2 SNEGSKA (reference sequence). CDR3 sequence (DNA): TGCAGTGCCACCGGGACAGGGTCTTACGAGCAGTACTTC. This gives the protein CSATGTGSYEQYF.

This clonotype was seen a handful of times. J is TRBJ2-2 and V is TRBV20-1, with a tentative D call TRBD1 (8 bases). The CDR3 contains 17 residues. Germline CDR1 reads DFQATT; CDR2 reads SNEGSKA (reference sequence). The V and J ends lost 0 bases and 5 bases respectively, with 19 bases between them. DNA for the CDR3: TGCAGTGCTAGAGATCAGGGAGGACAGGGAGGGACCGGGGAGCTGTTTTTT. Translating it yields CSARDQGGQGGTGELFF.

The chain carries TRBV6-2 or TRBV6-3 and TRBJ1-1; D may be TRBD1 (5 bases). Looked up from germline, CDR1 is MNHEY and CDR2 is SVGEGT. Trimming stripped 8 bases from V and 3 bases from J, with 25 bases between. CDR3 size: 17 residues. The CDR3 nucleotides read TGTGCCAGCGGTGAGACCGGGACTGCTTTGGGGGACACTGAAGCTTTCTTT. It yields the protein CASGETGTALGDTEAFF.

This clonotype has just a few counts. A much larger clone differs from this one at a single base, so this may be a read error. V is TRBV6-1 and J is TRBJ2-5, with D uncertain. V lost 7 bases to trimming and J lost 1 base, with 13 bases between them. This CDR3 spans 14 amino acids. The germline V gene has CDR1 MNHNS and CDR2 SASEGT. The CDR3 spells CASNPGRTQETQYF. The CDR3, as DNA: TGTGCCAGCAACCCCGGACGCACCCAAGAGACCCAGTACTTC.

This clonotype was counted a few times. Here the CDR3 omits its conserved ending phenylalanine or tryptophan, so a read error is the likely source. The DNA is left out, because the CDR3 cannot be placed on it with certainty; the CDR3 is given as TCRdb lists it. The rearrangement joins TRBV28 to TRBJ2-6; the tabulated D call, TRBD1, remains unverified against the DNA. Germline V CDR1 and CDR2: MDHEN, SYDVKM. The CDR3 length is 14 residues, termini included. The chain's CDR3 is CAHSPGTGANVLAL.

This clonotype occurred many times. The gene calls are TRBV20-1 and TRBJ1-5, with D perhaps TRBD1 (6 bases). This CDR3 comprises 15 residues. Germline loops: CDR1 DFQATT, CDR2 SNEGSKA (reference sequence). V lost 3 bases and J lost 0, with 12 bases in between. In DNA form, the CDR3 reads TGCAGTGCTAGTTCAGGGGTAAATAGCAATCAGCCCCAGCATTTT. Residues: CSASSGVNSNQPQHF.

This chain connects TRBV20-1 to TRBJ2-7; possibly TRBD1 for D (5 bases). The CDR3 totals 13 residues. Trimming removed 5 bases at V and 1 base at J, with 12 bases between. The germline CDR1 and CDR2 sequences are DFQATT and SNEGSKA (reference sequence). CDR3 coding DNA: TGCAGTGCTCCTAAAGACAGATCCTACGAGCAGTACTTC. Protein product: CSAPKDRSYEQYF.

V and J are TRBV19 and TRBJ2-2, with D possibly matching TRBD1 (6 bases). The V and J ends lost 4 bases and 4 bases respectively, with 13 bases between them. The CDR3 spans 15 residues. The germline V gene encodes CDR1 LNHDA and CDR2 SQIVND (reference sequence). CDR3 nucleotides: TGTGCCAGTAGTACAGGGGATTTCTTCACCGGGGAGCTGTTTTTT. Translated, it gives CASSTGDFFTGELFF.

This clonotype has a count of ten or more. V is TRBV6-1 and J is TRBJ2-5, with D hard to call. V lost 5 bases, J lost 4 bases, and 8 bases lay in between. Germline loops: CDR1 MNHNS, CDR2 SASEGT. The length of the CDR3 is 12 residues. CDR3 nucleotide sequence: TGTGCCAGCAGTCCCACCAGAGAGACCCAGTACTTC. It is translated as CASSPTRETQYF.

The chain employs TRBV5-4 and TRBJ1-6; D possibly corresponds to TRBD1 (5 bases). Trimming pared 4 bases from V and 5 bases from J, leaving 10 bases between. This CDR3 has 14 residues. CDR1 is SGHNT and CDR2 is YYREEE in the germline V gene (reference sequence). In nucleotides, the CDR3 is TGTGCCAGCAGCCACGGGACGGATAATTCACCCCTCCACTTT. It translates to CASSHGTDNSPLHF.

V usage is TRBV6-5 and J usage is TRBJ2-7; 9 nucleotides align to TRBD1. This CDR3 comprises 15 residues. V shed 2 bases and J 0 bases; nucleotides not matched to a gene: 2. CDR1 is MNHEY, CDR2 SVGAGI, per germline. CDR3 bases: TGTGCCAGCAGTTACGACAGGGGGTTCTCCTACGAGCAGTACTTC. Translation gives CASSYDRGFSYEQYF.

The chain employs TRBV6-1 and TRBJ2-3; 9 positions match TRBD1. Trimming removed 6 bases from V and 4 bases from J; junction bases left unmatched: 8. Germline V gene lookup returns CDR1 MNHNS and CDR2 SASEGT. This CDR3 comprises 15 residues. CDR3 sequence: CASRKDRGGSDTQYF. The CDR3 DNA reads as TGTGCCAGCAGGAAGGACAGGGGCGGATCAGATACGCAGTATTTT.

This chain links TRBV6-1 with TRBJ1-5, with TRBD1 as a possible D gene (5 bases). Germline V lookup: CDR1 MNHNS, CDR2 SASEGT. The CDR3 contains 14 residues. V was trimmed by 6 bases and J by 4 bases, leaving 13 bases between them. CDR3 protein: CASSWMAGNQPQHF. CDR3 in DNA: TGTGCCAGCAGCTGGATGGCAGGGAATCAGCCCCAGCATTTT.

The chain joins TRBV7-2 to TRBJ2-7, with 7 bases aligning to TRBD2. CDR1 SGHTA and CDR2 FQGNSA come from the germline V gene. Germline trimming cut 3 bases from V and 3 bases from J; bases unmatched to any gene: 11. This CDR3 region has 16 residues. Written as DNA, the CDR3 is TGTGCCAGCAGCTTGGTTACGAGCGGGGCCCTCTACGAGCAGTACTTC. Its protein is CASSLVTSGALYEQYF.

The V call is TRBV19, the J call TRBJ1-1; no definite D call. Trimming took 1 base from V and 8 from J, leaving 8 bases between them. This CDR3 is built from 12 residues. CDR1 LNHDA and CDR2 SQIVND come from the germline V gene (reference sequence). The chain's CDR3 is CASSIGRAEAFF. DNA of the CDR3: TGTGCCAGTAGTATAGGGAGAGCCGAAGCTTTCTTT.

This clonotype was counted a few times. In DNA form, the CDR3 reads TGTGCCAGCAGCTTAGCGCCCGGGGCTCCTAGGCAGCCCCAGCATTTT. Its protein is CASSLAPGAPRQPQHF. The chain uses TRBV7-2 and TRBJ1-5, with TRBD1 as a possible D gene (5 bases). The CDR3 is made up of 16 amino acids. V was clipped by 0 bases and J by 7 bases, with 16 bases between them. Germline CDR1 and CDR2: SGHTA and FQGNSA.